This T cell receptor beta chain emerged from a study of OX40 agonist ivuxolimab in advanced cancers. Profiling relied on immunoSEQ multiplex PCR, and the TCRdb table lists in-frame clones only, not all of them. The table lists approximately 60,000 clones, 75% to 90% of them singletons. Points from the study as a whole: More expanded clones were found, on average, in CD8+ than in CD4+ T cells. The study did not work out the antigen specificity of the expanded peripheral T cells.

Regarding this clone: What it recognizes is unknown.

The CDR3 loop spans 13 amino acids. The germline gives CDR1 SEHNR, CDR2 FQNEAQ (reference sequence). V was cut by 3 bases and J by 2 bases, with 7 bases left in between. Sequencing was performed on CD4+ or CD8+ T cells sorted from blood, taken in a trial of the OX40 agonist ivuxolimab. The chain uses TRBV7-9 and TRBJ2-5, with D unresolved. This clonotype was sampled from an adult with an advanced solid tumor such as melanoma, head and neck, liver or kidney cancer. CDR3 coding DNA: TGTGCCAGCAGCTTCCCGCCTCAAGAGACCCAGTACTTC. Its translation is CASSFPPQETQYF.